A single sample is the source of the 17 T cell receptor beta chains below, sequenced in a study of T-cell reconstitution after alpha-beta-depleted transplantation in children listed by TCRdb under 2016. The treatment or condition label of this sample denotes: allogeneic hematopoietic cell transplantation with graft depleted of TCRalphabeta T cells and CD19 B cells. Libraries were built with PCR. For sequencing, an Illumina HiSeq 2500 was employed. To normalize quantification of the TCRbeta repertoire, the TCR libraries were built with molecular barcoding that relied on unique molecular identifiers. TCRdb ran its own pipeline on the public reads, namely fastp trimming at Q25 and MiXCR clone calling, and kept in-frame beta chains. Rows merge per CDR3 protein into single entries with the most common DNA and genes. The sample table holds around 700,000 distinct CDR3 sequences, of which about an eighth were seen once. The ten largest clones add up to roughly 0.84% of the sample.

The sequencing used PBMCs, collected before TCRalphabeta/CD19-depleted stem cell transplant. Receptors originate from a girl under 10 years old with congenital amegakaryocytic thrombocytopenia, due to receive a stem cell transplant.

CDR3 sequence: CASSELGLAGDEQFF. The CDR3 DNA is TGTGCCAGCAGTGAATTGGGACTAGCGGGAGATGAGCAGTTCTTC. The chain joins TRBV2 to TRBJ2-1; 14 nucleotides match TRBD2. The CDR3 loop spans 15 amino acids. The germline V gene encodes CDR1 SNHLY and CDR2 FYNNEI. V lost 2 bases and J lost 8; bases outside the gene matches: 2.

The chain employs TRBV7-2 and TRBJ2-5; 14 nucleotides align to TRBD2. The CDR3 totals 16 residues. The ends lost 3 bases at V and 5 bases at J; junction bases unmatched: 5. CDR1 and CDR2 (germline): SGHTA, FQGNSA. The DNA for the CDR3 is TGTGCCAGCAGCTTTTGGACTAGCGGGAGGCGGGAGACCCAGTACTTC. Translation gives CASSFWTSGRRETQYF.

The V call is TRBV29-1, the J call TRBJ2-1, with D possibly TRBD2 on 6 matching bases. Germline loops: CDR1 SQVTM, CDR2 ANQGSEA. CDR3 size: 13 residues. V lost 7 bases and J 0 bases, leaving 10 bases between the germline ends. The CDR3 DNA is TGCAGCGCGGACGGGAGCTCCTACAATGAGCAGTTCTTC. Its protein product is CSADGSSYNEQFF.

The chain recombines TRBV29-1 with TRBJ1-2; TRBD1 might be the D (5 bases). Per the germline V gene, CDR1 is SQVTM and CDR2 is ANQGSEA. This CDR3 contains 13 residues. V was trimmed by 7 bases and J by 2 bases, leaving 14 bases between them. The CDR3, as DNA: TGCAGCGCACTCCAGGACACGAACTATGGCTACACCTTC. Amino acid sequence: CSALQDTNYGYTF.

This clonotype came up many times. The rearrangement links TRBV20-1 to TRBJ1-4; 8 nucleotides match TRBD1. V was clipped by 5 bases and J by 4 bases; unmatched bases: 6. CDR3 size: 14 residues. Per germline, CDR1 DFQATT and CDR2 SNEGSKA (reference sequence). The CDR3 DNA is TGCAGTGCTCCGACAGGGGCGTTTAATGAAAAACTGTTTTTT. Translated, it gives CSAPTGAFNEKLFF.

This chain joins TRBV3-1 and TRBJ2-5, with 10 bases that match TRBD2. J was trimmed by 0 bases and V by 4 bases; bases with no gene match: 8. The V gene's germline CDR1 is LGHDT and CDR2 YNNKEL (reference sequence). The CDR3 covers 17 residues. The DNA for the CDR3 is TGTGCCAGCAGCCGACTCCTCGGACTAGCGGACCAAGAGACCCAGTACTTC. The encoded protein is CASSRLLGLADQETQYF.

This rearrangement joins TRBV20-1 to TRBJ2-1, with D possibly being TRBD1 (5 bases). Germline V gene sequence: CDR1 DFQATT, CDR2 SNEGSKA (reference sequence). CDR3 length: 14 residues. The CDR3 sequence is CFWGPAPLYNEQFF. The CDR3 coding sequence is TGCTTTTGGGGCCCCGCGCCCCTTTACAATGAGCAGTTCTTC.

This clonotype was picked up a small number of times. This chain uses TRBV28 with TRBJ2-1; 11 bases match TRBD2. The CDR3 has 18 residues. Trimming cost V 4 bases and J 4 bases; bases outside gene matches: 12. CDR1 and CDR2 (germline): MDHEN, SYDVKM. The CDR3 region has the DNA TGTGCCAGCAGTTCGCCCCTACCGACTAGCGGGGTTTACAATGAGCAGTTCTTC. Translated: CASSSPLPTSGVYNEQFF.

This clonotype was seen a handful of times. J is TRBJ2-1 and V is TRBV10-3, with 15 bases fitting TRBD2. CDR3 length: 17 amino acids. The junction had 6 bases not matched to a gene; V was cut back by 8 bases and J by 1 base. Germline V gene lookup returns CDR1 ENHRY and CDR2 SYGVKD. CDR3 amino acids: CAILSGLAGGSYNEQFF. The CDR3 nucleotides are TGTGCCATCTTATCGGGACTAGCGGGAGGATCCTACAATGAGCAGTTCTTC.

This clonotype appeared a few times. V is TRBV7-8 and J is TRBJ2-5; the D is unclear. The CDR3 runs to 14 residues. Germline V gene lookup returns CDR1 SGHVS and CDR2 FQNEAQ. Trimming shortened V by 4 bases and J by 2 bases, and 11 bases separated the two germline ends. The DNA of the CDR3 is TGTGCCAGCAGCTCGTACCTCATTCAAGAGACCCAGTACTTC. Protein: CASSSYLIQETQYF.

Ten or more counts support this clonotype. J is TRBJ2-7 and V is TRBV5-1, with TRBD1 matching over 7 bases. The germline CDR1 and CDR2 sequences are SGHRS and YFSETQ. CDR3 length equals 17 residues. Trimming at V came to 0 bases and at J to 3 bases, leaving 12 bases not matched to a gene. CDR3 bases: TGCGCCAGCAGCTTGGGCGACTTTCCCGGGACAGTCTACGAGCAGTACTTC. Protein: CASSLGDFPGTVYEQYF.

This clonotype was observed a few times. V is TRBV3-1 and J is TRBJ2-1; 7 nucleotides match TRBD2. The V gene's germline CDR1 is LGHDT and CDR2 YNNKEL (reference sequence). With 1 base clipped from V and 4 bases from J, the junction kept 19 bases outside the gene matches. The CDR3 consists of 20 residues. CDR3 sequence reads: CASSQGLAGFRLAVYNEQFF. The CDR3 DNA reads TGTGCCAGCAGCCAAGGGCTTGCCGGTTTTCGGCTAGCGGTTTACAATGAGCAGTTCTTC.

This clonotype was seen repeatedly, ten times or more. J is TRBJ2-1 and V is TRBV7-9, with no clear D. With 5 bases removed from V and 2 bases from J, the gap between germline ends came to 4 bases. The CDR3 is 12 residues long. The germline V gene has CDR1 SEHNR and CDR2 FQNEAQ (reference sequence). The DNA for the CDR3 is TGTGCCAGCAGCAACCCCTACAATGAGCAGTTCTTC. Its protein is CASSNPYNEQFF.

This clonotype was seen at least ten times. The rearrangement uses TRBV28 and TRBJ1-4, with D unclear. Germline V gene data show CDR1 as MDHEN and CDR2 as SYDVKM. Trimming removed 2 bases from V and 8 bases from J, with 3 bases in between. CDR3 length equals 11 residues. The CDR3 is CASSLREKLFF. As DNA, the CDR3 is TGTGCCAGCAGTTTAAGGGAAAAACTGTTTTTT.

Ten or more counts support this clonotype. The chain recombines TRBV29-1 with TRBJ1-1; 8 bases match TRBD1. The CDR3 contains 18 residues. Trimming at V came to 2 bases and at J to 1 base, leaving 15 bases not matched to a gene. CDR1 and CDR2 (germline): SQVTM, ANQGSEA. The CDR3 loop reads CSVESVFGQGPKNTEAFF. The CDR3 nucleotides are TGCAGCGTTGAATCGGTATTCGGACAGGGTCCAAAGAACACTGAAGCTTTCTTT. Full variable domain (rest looked up from reference TRBV29-1 and TRBJ1-1): SAVISQKPSRDICQRGTSLTIQCQVDSQVTMMFWYRQQPGQSLTLIATANQGSEATYESGFVIDKFPISRPNLTFSTLTVSNMSPEDSSIYLCSVESVFGQGPKNTEAFFGQGTRLTVV.

This clonotype was counted ten times or more. This chain joins TRBV29-1 and TRBJ2-2, with D uncertain. Germline-derived CDR1 and CDR2 are SQVTM and ANQGSEA. CDR3 length: 13 amino acids. Trimming left V 4 bases short and J 5 bases short, with 11 bases between. CDR3 in amino acids: CSVALEYTGELFF. The CDR3 DNA is TGCAGCGTTGCATTAGAATATACCGGGGAGCTGTTTTTT.

The chain employs TRBV5-5 and TRBJ2-5; 7 bases line up with TRBD2. CDR1 SGHKS and CDR2 YYEKEE come from the germline V gene (reference sequence). This CDR3 spans 13 amino acids. The ends lost 5 bases at V and 3 bases at J; junction bases unmatched: 4. CDR3 sequence reads: CASRILAEETQYF. Here the CDR3 DNA reads TGTGCCAGCAGGATTCTAGCGGAAGAGACCCAGTACTTC.